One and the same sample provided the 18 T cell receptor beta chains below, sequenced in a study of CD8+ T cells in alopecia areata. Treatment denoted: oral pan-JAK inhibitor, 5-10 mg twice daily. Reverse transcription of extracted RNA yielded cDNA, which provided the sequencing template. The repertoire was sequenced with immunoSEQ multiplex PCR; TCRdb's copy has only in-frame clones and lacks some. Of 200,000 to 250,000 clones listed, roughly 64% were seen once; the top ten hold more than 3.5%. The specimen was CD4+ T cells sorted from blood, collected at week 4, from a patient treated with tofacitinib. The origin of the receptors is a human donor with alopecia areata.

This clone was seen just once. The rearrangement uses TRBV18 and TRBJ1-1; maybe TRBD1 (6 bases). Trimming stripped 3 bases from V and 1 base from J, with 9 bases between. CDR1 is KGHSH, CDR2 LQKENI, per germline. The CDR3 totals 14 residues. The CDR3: CASSPGTRNTEAFF. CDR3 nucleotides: TGTGCCAGCTCACCCGGGACACGGAACACTGAAGCTTTCTTT. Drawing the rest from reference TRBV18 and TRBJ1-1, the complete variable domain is NAGVMQNPRHLVRRRGQEARLRCSPMKGHSHVYWYRQLPEEGLKFMVYLQKENIIDESGMPKERFSAEFPKEGPSILRIQQVVRGDSAAYFCASSPGTRNTEAFFGQGTRLTVV.

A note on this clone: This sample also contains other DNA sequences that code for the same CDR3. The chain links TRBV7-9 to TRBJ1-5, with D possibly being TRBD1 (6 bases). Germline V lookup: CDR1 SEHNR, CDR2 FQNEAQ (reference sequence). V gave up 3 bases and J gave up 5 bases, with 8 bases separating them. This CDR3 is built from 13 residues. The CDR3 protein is CASSLSGDQPQHF. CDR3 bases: TGTGCCAGCAGCTTGTCAGGGGATCAGCCCCAGCATTTT.

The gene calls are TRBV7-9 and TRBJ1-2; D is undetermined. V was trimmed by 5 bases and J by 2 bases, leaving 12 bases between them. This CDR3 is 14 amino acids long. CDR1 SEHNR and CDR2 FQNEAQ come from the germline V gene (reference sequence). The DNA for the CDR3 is TGTGCCAGCAGCCCTCGATCCTTCAACTATGGCTACACCTTC. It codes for CASSPRSFNYGYTF.

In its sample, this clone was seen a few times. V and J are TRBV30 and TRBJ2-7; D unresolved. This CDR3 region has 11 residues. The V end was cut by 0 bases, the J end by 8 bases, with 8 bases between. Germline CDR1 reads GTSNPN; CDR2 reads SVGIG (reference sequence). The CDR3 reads CAWSVTKQQYF. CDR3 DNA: TGTGCCTGGAGTGTAACCAAGCAGCAGTACTTC.

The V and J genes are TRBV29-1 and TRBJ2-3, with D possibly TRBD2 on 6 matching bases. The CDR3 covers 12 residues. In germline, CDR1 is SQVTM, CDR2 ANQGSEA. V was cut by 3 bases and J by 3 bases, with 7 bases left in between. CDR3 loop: CSVDLATDTQYF. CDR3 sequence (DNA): TGCAGCGTTGACCTAGCGACAGATACGCAGTATTTT.

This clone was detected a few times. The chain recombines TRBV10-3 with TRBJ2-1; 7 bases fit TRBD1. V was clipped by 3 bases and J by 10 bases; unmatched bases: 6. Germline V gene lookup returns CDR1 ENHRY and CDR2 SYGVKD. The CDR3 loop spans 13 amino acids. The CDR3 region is CAISDRGNREQFF. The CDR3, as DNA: TGTGCCATCAGTGACAGGGGGAACAGGGAGCAGTTCTTC.

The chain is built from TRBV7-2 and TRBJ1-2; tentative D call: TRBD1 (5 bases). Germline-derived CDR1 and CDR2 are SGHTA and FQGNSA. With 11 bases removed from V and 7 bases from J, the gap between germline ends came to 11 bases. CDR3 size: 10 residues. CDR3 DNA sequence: TGTGCCCTTTGGGACCTTGGCTACACCTTC. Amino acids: CALWDLGYTF.

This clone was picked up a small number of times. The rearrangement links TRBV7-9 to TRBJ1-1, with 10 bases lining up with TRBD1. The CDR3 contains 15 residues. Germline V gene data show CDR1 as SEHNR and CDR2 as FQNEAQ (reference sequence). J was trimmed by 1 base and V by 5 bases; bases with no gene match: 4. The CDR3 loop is CASSLWTGGNTEAFF. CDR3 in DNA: TGTGCCAGCAGCCTATGGACAGGGGGGAACACTGAAGCTTTCTTT.

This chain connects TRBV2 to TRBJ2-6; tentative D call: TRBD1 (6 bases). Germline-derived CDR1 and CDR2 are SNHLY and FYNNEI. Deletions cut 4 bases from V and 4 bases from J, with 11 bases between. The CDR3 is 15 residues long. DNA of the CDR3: TGTGCCAGCAGTGTTACAGGGCTAGGGGCCAACGTCCTGACTTTC. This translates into CASSVTGLGANVLTF.

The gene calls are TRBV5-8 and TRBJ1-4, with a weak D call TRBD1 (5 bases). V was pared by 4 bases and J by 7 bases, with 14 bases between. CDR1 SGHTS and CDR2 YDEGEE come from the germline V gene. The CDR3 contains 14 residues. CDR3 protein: CASSRGTRGEKLFF. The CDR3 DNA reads TGTGCCAGCAGCCGCGGGACTCGGGGTGAAAAACTGTTTTTT.

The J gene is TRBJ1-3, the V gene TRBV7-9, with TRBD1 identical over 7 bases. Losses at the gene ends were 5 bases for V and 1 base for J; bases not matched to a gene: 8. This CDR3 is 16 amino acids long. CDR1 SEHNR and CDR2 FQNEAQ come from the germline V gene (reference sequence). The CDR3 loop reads CASSIRQGSSGNTIYF. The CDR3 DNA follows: TGTGCCAGCAGCATTAGACAGGGAAGTTCTGGAAACACCATATATTTT.

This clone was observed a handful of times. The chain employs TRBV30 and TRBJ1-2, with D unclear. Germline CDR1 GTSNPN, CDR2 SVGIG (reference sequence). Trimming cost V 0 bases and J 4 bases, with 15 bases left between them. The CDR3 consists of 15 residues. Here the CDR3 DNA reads TGTGCCTGGAGTGTACGGGGTAGGGTGGGCTATGGCTACACCTTC. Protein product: CAWSVRGRVGYGYTF.

The CDR3 nucleotides are TGCAGCGTGGTACAGGGATTCTATGGCTACACCTTC. Translation: CSVVQGFYGYTF. The genes are TRBV29-1 and TRBJ1-2; perhaps TRBD1 as D (6 bases). V lost 6 bases to trimming and J lost 4 bases, with 12 bases between them. The CDR3 extends over 12 amino acids. Germline V gene sequence: CDR1 SQVTM, CDR2 ANQGSEA. Based on the CDR3 plus reference TRBV29-1 and TRBJ1-2, the full variable domain is SAVISQKPSRDICQRGTSLTIQCQVDSQVTMMFWYRQQPGQSLTLIATANQGSEATYESGFVIDKFPISRPNLTFSTLTVSNMSPEDSSIYLCSVVQGFYGYTFGSGTRLTVV.

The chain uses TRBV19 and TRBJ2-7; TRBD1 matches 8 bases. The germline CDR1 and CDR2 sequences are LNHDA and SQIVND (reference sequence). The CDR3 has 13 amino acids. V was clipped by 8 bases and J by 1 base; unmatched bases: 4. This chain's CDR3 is CASATGGSYEQYF. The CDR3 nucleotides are TGTGCCAGTGCCACAGGGGGTTCCTACGAGCAGTACTTC.

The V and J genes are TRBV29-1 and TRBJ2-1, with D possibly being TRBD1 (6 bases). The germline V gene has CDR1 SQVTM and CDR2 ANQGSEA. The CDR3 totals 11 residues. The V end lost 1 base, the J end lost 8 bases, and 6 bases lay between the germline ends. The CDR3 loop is CSVEGGHEQFF. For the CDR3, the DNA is TGCAGCGTTGAAGGGGGGCATGAGCAGTTCTTC.

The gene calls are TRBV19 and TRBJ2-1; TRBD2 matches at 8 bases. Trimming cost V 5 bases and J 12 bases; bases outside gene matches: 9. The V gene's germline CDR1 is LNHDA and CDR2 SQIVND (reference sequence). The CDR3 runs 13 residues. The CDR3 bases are TGTGCCAGTAGTTTTGGACTAGCAGAAGGGCAGTTCTTC. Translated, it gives CASSFGLAEGQFF.

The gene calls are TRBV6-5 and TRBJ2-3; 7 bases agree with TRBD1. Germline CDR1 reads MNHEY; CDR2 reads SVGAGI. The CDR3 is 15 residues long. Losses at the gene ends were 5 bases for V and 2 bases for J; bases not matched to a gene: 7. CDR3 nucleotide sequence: TGTGCCAGCAGTGGGGACAGTGGCTTCACAGATACGCAGTATTTT. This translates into CASSGDSGFTDTQYF.

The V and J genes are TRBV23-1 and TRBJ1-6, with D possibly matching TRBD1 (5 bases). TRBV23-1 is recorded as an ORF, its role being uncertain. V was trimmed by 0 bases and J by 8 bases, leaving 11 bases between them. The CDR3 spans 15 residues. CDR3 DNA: TGCGCCAGCAGTCAATCGCAGGGCAGAGATTCACCCCTCCACTTT. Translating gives CASSQSQGRDSPLHF.